A selection of T cell receptor beta chains follows, all from one sample in a study of T cell responses to AZD1222 COVID-19 vaccine. The data were produced by immunoSEQ multiplex PCR, yet TCRdb's version contains in-frame clones alone and is incomplete. The sample records about 150,000 clones, roughly nine tenths being singletons. The source material was peripheral blood, sampled 28 days after the second AZD1222 dose. The receptors derive from an adult who received the AZD1222 COVID-19 vaccine. Both conserved end residues are part of each CDR3. A D gene is named only where the DNA matches it firmly. A clone size is listed for some rows: how often the clone was seen (once, few, many), or a class if it is expanded.

j_gene: TRBJ1-2; len: 12; abundance: .; v_gene: TRBV30; d_gene: TRBD1; CDR3aa: CALGTAAYGYTF; CDR3nt: TGTGCACTCGGGACAGCGGCCTATGGCTACACCTTC
j_gene: TRBJ2-3; len: 12; abundance: once; v_gene: TRBV6-5; d_gene: TRBD1; CDR3aa: CATGQGTDTQYF; CDR3nt: TGTGCCACCGGACAGGGGACAGATACGCAGTATTTT
j_gene: TRBJ2-7; len: 13; abundance: .; v_gene: TRBV29-1; d_gene: TRBD1; CDR3aa: CSVHQGALNEQYF; CDR3nt: TGCAGCGTTCACCAGGGGGCGTTAAACGAGCAGTACTTC
j_gene: TRBJ1-4; len: 12; abundance: .; v_gene: TRBV7-9; d_gene: .; CDR3aa: CASSFGGEKLFF; CDR3nt: TGTGCCAGCAGCTTCGGGGGTGAAAAACTGTTTTTT
j_gene: TRBJ1-3; len: 11; abundance: .; v_gene: TRBV10-3; d_gene: TRBD1; CDR3aa: CAISEGTELLF; CDR3nt: TGTGCCATCAGTGAAGGGACAGAATTACTTTTT
j_gene: TRBJ1-1; len: 17; abundance: .; v_gene: TRBV4-2; d_gene: .; CDR3aa: CASSQAKGRVLNTEAFF; CDR3nt: TGTGCCAGCAGCCAAGCTAAGGGTAGGGTGTTGAACACTGAAGCTTTCTTT
j_gene: TRBJ2-3; len: 15; abundance: .; v_gene: TRBV5-6; d_gene: .; CDR3aa: CASSPGGPSTDTQYF; CDR3nt: TGTGCCAGCAGCCCGGGCGGGCCTAGCACAGATACGCAGTATTTT
j_gene: TRBJ1-1; len: 14; abundance: .; v_gene: TRBV5-8; d_gene: .; CDR3aa: CASPATRANTEAFF; CDR3nt: TGTGCCAGCCCAGCCACCAGGGCGAACACTGAAGCTTTCTTT
j_gene: TRBJ2-2; len: 16; abundance: .; v_gene: TRBV19; d_gene: .; CDR3aa: CASSMGLGGWTGELFF; CDR3nt: TGTGCCAGTAGTATGGGCCTTGGCGGGTGGACCGGGGAGCTGTTTTTT
j_gene: TRBJ2-1; len: 17; abundance: .; v_gene: TRBV20-1; d_gene: TRBD2; CDR3aa: CSASRTSGPSSYNEQFF; CDR3nt: TGCAGTGCTAGTAGGACTAGCGGGCCTAGCTCCTACAATGAGCAGTTCTTC
j_gene: TRBJ1-2; len: 16; abundance: .; v_gene: TRBV2; d_gene: .; CDR3aa: CASSEAGRTETYGYTF; CDR3nt: TGTGCCAGCAGTGAAGCGGGCCGGACGGAGACCTATGGCTACACCTTC
j_gene: TRBJ2-5; len: 15; abundance: .; v_gene: TRBV5-1; d_gene: .; CDR3aa: CASSLLTEPQETQYF; CDR3nt: TGCGCCAGCAGCTTGTTGACGGAGCCGCAAGAGACCCAGTACTTC
j_gene: TRBJ1-3; len: 14; abundance: .; v_gene: TRBV5-6; d_gene: .; CDR3aa: CASSFGPQGNTIYF; CDR3nt: TGTGCCAGCAGCTTTGGACCTCAAGGAAACACCATATATTTT
j_gene: TRBJ2-2; len: 15; abundance: .; v_gene: TRBV5-1; d_gene: .; CDR3aa: CASSRGQSNTGELFF; CDR3nt: TGCGCCAGCAGTCGAGGACAGTCGAACACCGGGGAGCTGTTTTTT
j_gene: TRBJ1-2; len: 13; abundance: .; v_gene: TRBV6-5; d_gene: .; CDR3aa: CASSYSDGGGYTF; CDR3nt: TGTGCCAGCAGTTACTCCGATGGGGGCGGCTACACCTTC
j_gene: TRBJ2-7; len: 17; abundance: .; v_gene: TRBV7-2; d_gene: TRBD2; CDR3aa: CASSSALAGARSYEQYF; CDR3nt: TGTGCCAGCAGCTCTGCGCTAGCGGGAGCCCGCTCCTACGAGCAGTACTTC
j_gene: TRBJ2-7; len: 17; abundance: .; v_gene: TRBV3-1/TRBV3-2; d_gene: TRBD2; CDR3aa: CASSHQAGGPAVYEQYF; CDR3nt: TGTGCCAGCAGCCATCAAGCGGGGGGGCCCGCCGTTTACGAGCAGTACTTC
j_gene: TRBJ2-7; len: 15; abundance: .; v_gene: TRBV27; d_gene: TRBD1; CDR3aa: CASSHPGQGKYEQYF; CDR3nt: TGTGCCAGCAGTCACCCGGGACAGGGAAAATACGAGCAGTACTTC
j_gene: TRBJ2-3; len: 15; abundance: .; v_gene: TRBV19; d_gene: TRBD2; CDR3aa: CASSTTSGDTDTQYF; CDR3nt: TGTGCCAGTAGTACGACTAGCGGGGACACAGATACGCAGTATTTT
j_gene: TRBJ2-5; len: 15; abundance: .; v_gene: TRBV5-1; d_gene: TRBD2; CDR3aa: CASSWTSGGEETQYF; CDR3nt: TGCGCCAGCAGCTGGACTAGCGGGGGGGAAGAGACCCAGTACTTC
j_gene: TRBJ2-1; len: 15; abundance: .; v_gene: TRBV11-3; d_gene: .; CDR3aa: CASSGGGTTYNEQFF; CDR3nt: TGTGCCAGCAGCGGGGGCGGAACTACCTACAATGAGCAGTTCTTC
j_gene: TRBJ1-5; len: 13; abundance: few; v_gene: TRBV7-8; d_gene: .; CDR3aa: CASSAGANQPQHF; CDR3nt: TGTGCCAGCAGCGCCGGGGCGAATCAGCCCCAGCATTTT
j_gene: TRBJ2-2; len: 16; abundance: .; v_gene: TRBV6-2/TRBV6-3; d_gene: TRBD2; CDR3aa: CASSSGSGRGTGELFF; CDR3nt: TGTGCCAGCAGTTCTGGTAGCGGGAGGGGGACCGGGGAGCTGTTTTTT
j_gene: TRBJ2-1; len: 15; abundance: .; v_gene: TRBV7-9; d_gene: .; CDR3aa: CASSLHRGGSNEQFF; CDR3nt: TGTGCCAGCAGCTTACACAGGGGGGGAAGCAATGAGCAGTTCTTC
j_gene: TRBJ1-5; len: 18; abundance: .; v_gene: TRBV4-1; d_gene: .; CDR3aa: CASSQDLFGAKSNQPQHF; CDR3nt: TGCGCCAGCAGCCAAGATCTGTTCGGGGCCAAAAGCAATCAGCCCCAGCATTTT
j_gene: TRBJ1-2; len: 15; abundance: .; v_gene: TRBV5-6; d_gene: TRBD1; CDR3aa: CASSLNRDRGLGYTF; CDR3nt: TGTGCCAGCAGCTTAAACCGGGACAGGGGACTTGGCTACACCTTC
j_gene: TRBJ1-6; len: 16; abundance: .; v_gene: TRBV27; d_gene: TRBD1; CDR3aa: CASSLSEGQLNSPLHF; CDR3nt: TGTGCCAGCAGTTTATCCGAGGGACAGCTTAATTCACCCCTCCACTTT
j_gene: TRBJ2-1; len: 17; abundance: .; v_gene: TRBV4-1; d_gene: TRBD2; CDR3aa: CASSQDLAGYSYNEQFF; CDR3nt: TGCGCCAGCAGCCAAGATCTAGCGGGGTACTCCTACAATGAGCAGTTCTTC
j_gene: TRBJ1-5; len: 15; abundance: .; v_gene: TRBV4-1; d_gene: .; CDR3aa: CASSQSLGRDQPQHF; CDR3nt: TGCGCCAGCAGCCAATCCCTCGGCAGGGATCAGCCCCAGCATTTT
j_gene: TRBJ2-5; len: 15; abundance: .; v_gene: TRBV11-2; d_gene: .; CDR3aa: CASSLRGTEGETQYF; CDR3nt: TGTGCCAGCAGCTTAAGAGGAACAGAAGGGGAGACCCAGTACTTC
j_gene: TRBJ2-3; len: 17; abundance: .; v_gene: TRBV7-3; d_gene: .; CDR3aa: CASSRYAPRQVTDTQYF; CDR3nt: TGTGCCAGCAGCAGATACGCCCCACGGCAGGTTACAGATACGCAGTATTTT
j_gene: TRBJ2-3; len: 15; abundance: .; v_gene: TRBV11-3; d_gene: .; CDR3aa: CASSPQVVSSDTQYF; CDR3nt: TGTGCCAGCAGCCCACAAGTCGTTTCGTCAGATACGCAGTATTTT
j_gene: TRBJ1-1; len: 12; abundance: .; v_gene: TRBV12-3/TRBV12-4; d_gene: .; CDR3aa: CASRQTGTEAFF; CDR3nt: TGTGCCAGCCGACAAACCGGCACTGAAGCTTTCTTT
j_gene: TRBJ2-7; len: 12; abundance: .; v_gene: TRBV7-9; d_gene: .; CDR3aa: CASSFQGVEQYF; CDR3nt: TGTGCCAGCAGCTTTCAAGGGGTCGAGCAGTACTTC
j_gene: TRBJ1-4; len: 12; abundance: once; v_gene: TRBV13; d_gene: .; CDR3aa: CASSLGGEKLFF; CDR3nt: TGTGCCAGCAGCTTAGGGGGGGAAAAACTGTTTTTT
j_gene: TRBJ2-1; len: 15; abundance: .; v_gene: TRBV7-3; d_gene: .; CDR3aa: CASSLGQGQGIEQFF; CDR3nt: TGTGCCAGCAGCTTAGGGCAGGGACAAGGAATTGAGCAGTTCTTC
j_gene: TRBJ1-5; len: 13; abundance: .; v_gene: TRBV7-8; d_gene: .; CDR3aa: CASSGYSNQPQHF; CDR3nt: TGTGCCAGCAGTGGATATAGCAATCAGCCCCAGCATTTT
j_gene: TRBJ2-2; len: 14; abundance: .; v_gene: TRBV6-5; d_gene: .; CDR3aa: CASSIVGNTGELFF; CDR3nt: TGTGCCAGCAGTATTGTAGGGAACACCGGGGAGCTGTTTTTT
j_gene: TRBJ2-7; len: 15; abundance: .; v_gene: TRBV11-1; d_gene: .; CDR3aa: CASRERTPSSYEQYF; CDR3nt: TGTGCCAGCAGGGAACGCACTCCTTCCTCCTACGAGCAGTACTTC
j_gene: TRBJ2-7; len: 13; abundance: .; v_gene: TRBV24-1; d_gene: .; CDR3aa: CATSVGSEDEQYF; CDR3nt: TGTGCCACCAGTGTCGGCAGTGAGGACGAGCAGTACTTC
j_gene: TRBJ1-5; len: 17; abundance: .; v_gene: TRBV5-6; d_gene: TRBD1; CDR3aa: CASSPSDRGQGNQPQHF; CDR3nt: TGTGCCAGCAGCCCGAGTGACAGGGGGCAAGGCAATCAGCCCCAGCATTTT
j_gene: TRBJ1-4; len: 16; abundance: .; v_gene: TRBV11-2; d_gene: TRBD1; CDR3aa: CASSSRGWASNEKLFF; CDR3nt: TGTGCCAGCAGCTCCAGGGGGTGGGCCTCTAATGAAAAACTGTTTTTT
j_gene: TRBJ1-5; len: 15; abundance: .; v_gene: TRBV2; d_gene: .; CDR3aa: CASSVFGNSNQPQHF; CDR3nt: TGTGCCAGCAGTGTTTTTGGGAATAGCAATCAGCCCCAGCATTTT
j_gene: TRBJ2-1; len: 16; abundance: .; v_gene: TRBV11-3; d_gene: .; CDR3aa: CASSFSFADWYNEQFF; CDR3nt: TGTGCCAGCAGCTTTAGTTTCGCAGATTGGTACAATGAGCAGTTCTTC
j_gene: TRBJ2-7; len: 15; abundance: .; v_gene: TRBV5-1; d_gene: .; CDR3aa: CASSFGGTGVYEQYF; CDR3nt: TGCGCCAGCAGCTTTGGCGGGACGGGGGTCTACGAGCAGTACTTC
j_gene: TRBJ1-2; len: 15; abundance: .; v_gene: TRBV5-6; d_gene: .; CDR3aa: CASSFSTGWNYGYTF; CDR3nt: TGTGCCAGCAGCTTTTCGACCGGGTGGAACTATGGCTACACCTTC
j_gene: TRBJ2-3; len: 17; abundance: .; v_gene: TRBV6-4; d_gene: TRBD2; CDR3aa: CANVLGSSGGCTDTQYF; CDR3nt: TGTGCCAACGTTTTGGGATCCAGCGGGGGTTGCACAGATACGCAGTATTTT
j_gene: TRBJ2-1; len: 13; abundance: .; v_gene: TRBV3-1/TRBV3-2; d_gene: .; CDR3aa: CASSQPPYNEQFF; CDR3nt: TGTGCCAGCAGCCAACCTCCCTACAATGAGCAGTTCTTC